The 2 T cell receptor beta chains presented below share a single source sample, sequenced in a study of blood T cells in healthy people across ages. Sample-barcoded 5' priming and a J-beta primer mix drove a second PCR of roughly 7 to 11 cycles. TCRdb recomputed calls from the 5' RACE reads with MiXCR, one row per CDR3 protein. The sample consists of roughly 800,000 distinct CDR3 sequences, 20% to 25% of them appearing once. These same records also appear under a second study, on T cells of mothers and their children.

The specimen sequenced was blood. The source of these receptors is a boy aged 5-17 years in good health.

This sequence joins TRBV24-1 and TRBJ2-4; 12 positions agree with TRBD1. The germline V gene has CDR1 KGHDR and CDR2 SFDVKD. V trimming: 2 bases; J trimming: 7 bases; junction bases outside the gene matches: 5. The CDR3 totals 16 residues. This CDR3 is CATSDSKGQGANIQYF. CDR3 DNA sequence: TGTGCCACCAGTGATTCCAAGGGACAGGGGGCGAACATTCAGTACTTC.

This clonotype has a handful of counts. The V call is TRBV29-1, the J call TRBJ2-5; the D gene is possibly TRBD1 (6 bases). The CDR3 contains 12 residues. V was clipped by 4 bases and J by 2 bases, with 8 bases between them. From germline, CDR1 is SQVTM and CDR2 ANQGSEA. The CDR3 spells CSVADRQETQYF. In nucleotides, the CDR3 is TGCAGCGTTGCGGACAGACAAGAGACCCAGTACTTC.